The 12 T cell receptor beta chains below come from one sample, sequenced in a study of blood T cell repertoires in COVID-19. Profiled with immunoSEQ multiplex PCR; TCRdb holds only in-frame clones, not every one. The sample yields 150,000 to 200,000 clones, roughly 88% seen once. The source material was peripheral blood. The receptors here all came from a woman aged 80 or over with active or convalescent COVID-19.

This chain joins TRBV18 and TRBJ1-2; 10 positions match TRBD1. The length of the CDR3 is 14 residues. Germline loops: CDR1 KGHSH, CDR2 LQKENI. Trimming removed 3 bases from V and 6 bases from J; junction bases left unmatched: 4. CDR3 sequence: CASSPGQGYNGYTF. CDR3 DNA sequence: TGTGCCAGCTCACCGGGACAGGGGTACAATGGCTACACCTTC.

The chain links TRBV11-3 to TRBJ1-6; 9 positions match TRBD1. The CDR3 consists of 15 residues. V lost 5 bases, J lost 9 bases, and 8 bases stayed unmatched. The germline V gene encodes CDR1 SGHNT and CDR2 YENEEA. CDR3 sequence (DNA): TGTGCCAGCAGCCGACGGACAGGGGATGGTTCACCCCTCCACTTT. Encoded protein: CASSRRTGDGSPLHF.

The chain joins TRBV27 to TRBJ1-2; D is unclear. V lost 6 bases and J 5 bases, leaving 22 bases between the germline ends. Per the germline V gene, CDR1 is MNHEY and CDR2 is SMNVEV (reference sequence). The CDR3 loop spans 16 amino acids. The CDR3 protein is CASSSGALEVAYGYTF. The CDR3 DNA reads TGTGCCAGCAGCTCCGGAGCACTTGAGGTGGCTTATGGCTACACCTTC.

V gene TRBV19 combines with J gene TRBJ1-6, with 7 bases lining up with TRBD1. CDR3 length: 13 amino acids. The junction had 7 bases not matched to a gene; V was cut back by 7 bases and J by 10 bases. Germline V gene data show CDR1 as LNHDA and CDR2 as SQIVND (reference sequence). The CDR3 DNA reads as TGTGCCAGTAAAAAGGGGGCAGGATCACCCCTCCACTTT. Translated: CASKKGAGSPLHF.

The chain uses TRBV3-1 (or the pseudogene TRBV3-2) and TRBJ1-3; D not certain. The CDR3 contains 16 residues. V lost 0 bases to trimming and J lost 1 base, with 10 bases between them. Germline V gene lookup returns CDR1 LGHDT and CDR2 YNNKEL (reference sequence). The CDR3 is CASSQDGQKSGNTIYF. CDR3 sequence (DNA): TGTGCCAGCAGCCAAGATGGGCAGAAGTCTGGAAACACCATATATTTT.

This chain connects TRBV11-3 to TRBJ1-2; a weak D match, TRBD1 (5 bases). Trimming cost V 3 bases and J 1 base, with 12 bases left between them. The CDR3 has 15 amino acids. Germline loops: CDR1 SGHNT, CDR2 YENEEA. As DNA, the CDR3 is TGTGCCAGCAGCTTTAGTACAGGCCTTAACTATGGCTACACCTTC. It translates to CASSFSTGLNYGYTF.

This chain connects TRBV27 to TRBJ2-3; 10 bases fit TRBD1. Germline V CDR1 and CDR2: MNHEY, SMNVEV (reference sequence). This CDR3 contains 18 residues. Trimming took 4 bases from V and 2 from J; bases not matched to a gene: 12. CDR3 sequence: CASSSRTGGLGTTDTQYF. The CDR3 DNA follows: TGTGCCAGCAGTTCCCGGACAGGGGGTTTAGGGACCACAGATACGCAGTATTTT.

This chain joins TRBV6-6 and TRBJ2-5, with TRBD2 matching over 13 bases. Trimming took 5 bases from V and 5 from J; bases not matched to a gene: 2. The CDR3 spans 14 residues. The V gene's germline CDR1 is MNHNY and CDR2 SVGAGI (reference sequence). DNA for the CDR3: TGTGCCAGCAGTCAGACTAGCGGGGGGGAGACCCAGTACTTC. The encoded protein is CASSQTSGGETQYF.

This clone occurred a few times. Here the CDR3 DNA reads TGTGCCAGCAGCGGCCAAGCGGCAGAGACCCAGTACTTC. This codes for CASSGQAAETQYF. The chain recombines TRBV9 with TRBJ2-5, with D maybe TRBD2 (5 bases). CDR1 is SGDLS and CDR2 is YYNGEE in the germline V gene. V was shortened by 3 bases and J by 4 bases, with 10 bases between the two germline ends. The CDR3 contains 13 residues.

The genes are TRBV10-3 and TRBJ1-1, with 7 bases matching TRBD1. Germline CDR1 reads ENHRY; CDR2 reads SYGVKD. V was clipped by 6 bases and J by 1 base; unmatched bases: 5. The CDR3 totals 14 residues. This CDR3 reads CAISLTGANTEAFF. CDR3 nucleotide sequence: TGTGCCATCAGCCTAACAGGGGCGAACACTGAAGCTTTCTTT.

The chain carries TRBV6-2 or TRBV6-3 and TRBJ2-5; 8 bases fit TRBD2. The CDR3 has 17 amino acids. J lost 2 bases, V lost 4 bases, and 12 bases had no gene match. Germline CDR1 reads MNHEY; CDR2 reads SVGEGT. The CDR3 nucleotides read TGTGCCAGCAGTTTAAGTCAGCGGGGGACTCTGCAAGAGACCCAGTACTTC. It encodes CASSLSQRGTLQETQYF.

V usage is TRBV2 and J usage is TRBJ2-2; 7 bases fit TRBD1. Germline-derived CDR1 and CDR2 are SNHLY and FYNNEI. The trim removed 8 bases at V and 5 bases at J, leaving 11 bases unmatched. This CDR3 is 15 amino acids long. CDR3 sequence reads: CASCFDRVGTGELFF. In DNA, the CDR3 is TGTGCCAGCTGCTTTGACAGGGTGGGGACCGGGGAGCTGTTTTTT.